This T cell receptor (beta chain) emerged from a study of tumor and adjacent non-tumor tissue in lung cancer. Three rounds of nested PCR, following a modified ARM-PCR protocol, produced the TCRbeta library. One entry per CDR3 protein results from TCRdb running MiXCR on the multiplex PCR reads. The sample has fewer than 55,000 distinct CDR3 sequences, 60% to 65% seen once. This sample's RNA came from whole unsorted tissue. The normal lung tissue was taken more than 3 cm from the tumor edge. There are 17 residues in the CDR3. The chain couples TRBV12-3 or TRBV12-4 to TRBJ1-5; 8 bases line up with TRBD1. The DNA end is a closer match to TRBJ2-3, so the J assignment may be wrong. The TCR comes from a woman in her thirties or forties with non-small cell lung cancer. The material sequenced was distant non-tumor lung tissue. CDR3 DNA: TGTGCCAGCAGCTTAACAGGGGGGTCCCTATCAAATCAGCCCCAGTATTTT. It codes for CASSLTGGSLSNQPQYF.